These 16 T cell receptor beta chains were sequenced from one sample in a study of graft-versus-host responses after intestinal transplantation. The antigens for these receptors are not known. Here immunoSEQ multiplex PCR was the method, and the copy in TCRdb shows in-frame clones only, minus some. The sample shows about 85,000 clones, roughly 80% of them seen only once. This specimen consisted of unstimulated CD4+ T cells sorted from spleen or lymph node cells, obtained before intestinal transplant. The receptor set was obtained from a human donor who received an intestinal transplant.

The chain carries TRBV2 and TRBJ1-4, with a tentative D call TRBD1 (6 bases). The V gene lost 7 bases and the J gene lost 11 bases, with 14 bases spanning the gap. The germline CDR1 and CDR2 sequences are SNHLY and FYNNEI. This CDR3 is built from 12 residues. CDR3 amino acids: CASIRTQGKLFF. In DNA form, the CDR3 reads TGTGCCAGCATCCGAACTCAGGGGAAACTGTTTTTT.

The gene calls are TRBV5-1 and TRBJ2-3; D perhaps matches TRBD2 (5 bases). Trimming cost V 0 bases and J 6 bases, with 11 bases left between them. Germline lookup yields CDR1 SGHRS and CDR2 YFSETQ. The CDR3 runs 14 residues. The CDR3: CASSLEGSTDTQYF. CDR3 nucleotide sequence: TGCGCCAGCAGCTTGGAAGGGAGTACGGATACGCAGTATTTT.

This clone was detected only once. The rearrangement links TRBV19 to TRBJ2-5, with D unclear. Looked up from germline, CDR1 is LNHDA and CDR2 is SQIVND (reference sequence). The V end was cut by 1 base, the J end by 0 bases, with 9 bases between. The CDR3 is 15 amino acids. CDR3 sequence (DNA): TGTGCCAGTAGTATAGGTTGGGCGTACCAAGAGACCCAGTACTTC. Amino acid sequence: CASSIGWAYQETQYF.

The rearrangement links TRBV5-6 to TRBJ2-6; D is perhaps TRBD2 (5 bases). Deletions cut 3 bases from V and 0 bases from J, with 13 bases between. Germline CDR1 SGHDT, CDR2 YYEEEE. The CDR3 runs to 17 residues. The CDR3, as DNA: TGTGCCAGCAGCTCGACTACCCTGAGCTCTGGGGCCAACGTCCTGACTTTC. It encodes CASSSTTLSSGANVLTF.

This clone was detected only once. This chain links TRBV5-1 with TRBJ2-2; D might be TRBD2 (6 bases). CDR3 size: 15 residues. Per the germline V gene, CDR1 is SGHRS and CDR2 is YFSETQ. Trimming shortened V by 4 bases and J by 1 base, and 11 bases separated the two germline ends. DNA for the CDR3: TGCGCCAGCAGCGCGGGACGGGAGAACACCGGGGAGCTGTTTTTT. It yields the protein CASSAGRENTGELFF. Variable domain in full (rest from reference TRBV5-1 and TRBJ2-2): KAGVTQTPRYLIKTRGQQVTLSCSPISGHRSVSWYQQTPGQGLQFLFEYFSETQRNKGNFPGRFSGRQFSNSRSEMNVSTLELGDSALYLCASSAGRENTGELFFGEGSRLTVL.

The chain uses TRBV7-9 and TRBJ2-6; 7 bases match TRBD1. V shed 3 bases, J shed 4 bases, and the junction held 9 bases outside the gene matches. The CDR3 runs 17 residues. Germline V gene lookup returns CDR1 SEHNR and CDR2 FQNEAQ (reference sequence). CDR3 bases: TGTGCCAGCAGCTTTGAACAGGGGTGGAAGGGGGCCAACGTCCTGACTTTC. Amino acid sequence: CASSFEQGWKGANVLTF.

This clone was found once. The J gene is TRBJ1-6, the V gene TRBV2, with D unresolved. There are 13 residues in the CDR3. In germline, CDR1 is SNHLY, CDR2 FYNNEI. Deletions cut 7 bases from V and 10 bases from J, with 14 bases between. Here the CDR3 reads CASNSGLKSPLHF. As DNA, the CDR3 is TGTGCCAGCAACAGCGGGTTAAAGTCACCCCTCCACTTT.

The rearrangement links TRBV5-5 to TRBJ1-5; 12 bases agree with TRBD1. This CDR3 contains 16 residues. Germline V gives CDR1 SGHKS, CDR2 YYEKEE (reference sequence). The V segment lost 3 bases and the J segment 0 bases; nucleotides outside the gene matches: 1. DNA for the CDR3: TGTGCCAGCAGCTCGGGACAGGGGGCTAGCAATCAGCCCCAGCATTTT. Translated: CASSSGQGASNQPQHF.

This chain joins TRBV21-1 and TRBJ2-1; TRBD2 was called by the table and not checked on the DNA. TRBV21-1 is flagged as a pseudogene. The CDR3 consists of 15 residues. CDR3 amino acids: CASSEGTSYYNEQFF. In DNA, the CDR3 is TGTGCCAGCAGCGAGGGGACTAGCTACTACAATGAGCAGTTCTTC.

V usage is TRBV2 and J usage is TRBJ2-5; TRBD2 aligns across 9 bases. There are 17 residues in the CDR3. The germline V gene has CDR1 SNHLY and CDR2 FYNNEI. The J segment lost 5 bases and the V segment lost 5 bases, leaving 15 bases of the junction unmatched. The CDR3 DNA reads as TGTGCCAGCAGTTGGTTTAATCGCGGGGGGGCGGGTGAGACCCAGTACTTC. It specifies CASSWFNRGGAGETQYF.

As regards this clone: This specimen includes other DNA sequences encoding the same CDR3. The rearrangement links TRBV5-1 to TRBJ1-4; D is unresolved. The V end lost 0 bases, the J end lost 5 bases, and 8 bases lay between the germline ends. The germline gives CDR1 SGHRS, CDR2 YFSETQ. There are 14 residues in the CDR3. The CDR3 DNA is TGCGCCAGCAGCTTGGGAGGGAGGAATGAAAAACTGTTTTTT. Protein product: CASSLGGRNEKLFF. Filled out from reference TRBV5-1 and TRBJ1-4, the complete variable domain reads KAGVTQTPRYLIKTRGQQVTLSCSPISGHRSVSWYQQTPGQGLQFLFEYFSETQRNKGNFPGRFSGRQFSNSRSEMNVSTLELGDSALYLCASSLGGRNEKLFFGSGTQLSVL.

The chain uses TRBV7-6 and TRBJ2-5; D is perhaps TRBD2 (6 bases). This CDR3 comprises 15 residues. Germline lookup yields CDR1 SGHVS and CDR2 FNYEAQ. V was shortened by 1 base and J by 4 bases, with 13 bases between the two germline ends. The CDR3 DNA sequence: TGTGCCAGCAGCTTAGGGGCAGGGCGGGGAGAGACCCAGTACTTC. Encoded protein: CASSLGAGRGETQYF.

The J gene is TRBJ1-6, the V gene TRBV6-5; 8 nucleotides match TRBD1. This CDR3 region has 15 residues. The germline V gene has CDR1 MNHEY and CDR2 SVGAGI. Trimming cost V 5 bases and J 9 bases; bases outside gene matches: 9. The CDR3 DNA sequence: TGTGCCAGCAGTCCTAGACAGGGGCGAGGTTCACCCCTCCACTTT. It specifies CASSPRQGRGSPLHF.

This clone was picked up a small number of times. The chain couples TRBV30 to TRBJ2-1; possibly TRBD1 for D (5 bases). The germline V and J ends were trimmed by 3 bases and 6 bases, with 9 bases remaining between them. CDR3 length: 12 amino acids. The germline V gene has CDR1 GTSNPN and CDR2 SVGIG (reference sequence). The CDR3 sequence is CAWSRDSNEQFF. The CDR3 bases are TGTGCCTGGAGCCGAGACAGCAATGAGCAGTTCTTC.

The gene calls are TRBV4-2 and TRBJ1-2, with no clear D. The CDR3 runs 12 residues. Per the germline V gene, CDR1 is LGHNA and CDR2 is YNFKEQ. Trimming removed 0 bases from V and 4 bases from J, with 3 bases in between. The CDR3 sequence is CASSQESYGYTF. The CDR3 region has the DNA TGTGCCAGCAGCCAAGAGAGCTATGGCTACACCTTC.

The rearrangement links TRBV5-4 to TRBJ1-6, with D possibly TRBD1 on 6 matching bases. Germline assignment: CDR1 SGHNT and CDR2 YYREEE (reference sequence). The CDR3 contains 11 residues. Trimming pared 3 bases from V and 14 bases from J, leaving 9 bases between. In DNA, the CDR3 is TGTGCCAGCAGCTGGGGACAAACCCTCCACTTT. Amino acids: CASSWGQTLHF.